This T cell receptor (beta chain) was found in a study of Graves' ophthalmopathy and Graves' hyperthyroidism. Points from the study as a whole: It was with around 67% sensitivity and about 72% specificity that the model predicted ophthalmopathy progression. Most thyroid clonotypes expanded beyond 0.001 frequency were also found in blood.

Amplified TCR beta CDR3 regions were obtained using RNA transcripts as template. First-round RT-PCR relied on HTBI primers, and a second-round multiplex PCR came next. Each CDR3 protein gets one entry after TCRdb re-called the multiplex PCR reads with MiXCR. The data contain approximately 700,000 distinct CDR3 sequences, 40% of them singletons. The germline V gene encodes CDR1 LNHNV and CDR2 YYDKDF (reference sequence). The CDR3 is 12 residues long, ends included. With respect to this clonotype: Its target is not known. This is likely a read error, given that the CDR3 carries no conserved phenylalanine or tryptophan at its end. The DNA is omitted, as the CDR3 cannot be located on it reliably, and the CDR3 follows TCRdb's listing.

The clonotype comes from an adult man with Graves' ophthalmopathy. The sample consisted of peripheral blood. The gene calls are TRBV15 and TRBJ2-7; TRBD2, the table's D call, lacks a check against the DNA. This CDR3 reads CATSRKLDLIAG.